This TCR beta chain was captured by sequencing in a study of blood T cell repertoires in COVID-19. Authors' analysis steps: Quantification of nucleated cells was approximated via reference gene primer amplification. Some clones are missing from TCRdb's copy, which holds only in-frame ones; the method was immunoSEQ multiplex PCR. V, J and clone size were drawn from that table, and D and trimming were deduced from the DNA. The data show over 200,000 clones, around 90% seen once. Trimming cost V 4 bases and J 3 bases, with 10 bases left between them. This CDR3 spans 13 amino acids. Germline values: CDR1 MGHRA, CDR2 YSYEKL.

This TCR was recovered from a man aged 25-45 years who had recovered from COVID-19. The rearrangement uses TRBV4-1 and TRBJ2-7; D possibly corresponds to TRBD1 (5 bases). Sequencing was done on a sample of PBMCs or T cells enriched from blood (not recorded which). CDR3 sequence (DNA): TGCGCCAGCAGCCCTGCCGACAGCTACGAGCAGTACTTC. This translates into CASSPADSYEQYF.